The 28 T cell receptor beta chains in this list originate from one sample, sequenced in a study of Ad26.COV2.S vaccination and SARS-CoV-2 variants. Profiling relied on immunoSEQ multiplex PCR, and the TCRdb table lists in-frame clones only, not all of them. Among a few hundred thousand clones listed, roughly 85% were seen once. Documented treatment: some 19 received Ad26.COV2.S at low or high dose, single or two shots; 5 received placebo; per-sample allocation not given. It was on day 63 after the first vaccine or placebo injection that samples were taken. Material: peripheral blood, obtained in a trial of Ad26.COV2.S vaccine versus placebo. The receptors stem from a person between 18 and 60 years old who received the Ad26.COV2.S COVID-19 vaccine or a placebo.

The J gene is TRBJ1-2, the V gene TRBV24-1, with 7 bases that match TRBD1. Germline assignment: CDR1 KGHDR and CDR2 SFDVKD. Trimming removed 9 bases from V and 5 bases from J; junction bases left unmatched: 11. This CDR3 comprises 14 residues. CDR3 coding DNA: TGTGCCACCTCGGACACAGGGGTTCGGTATGGCTACACCTTC. Translating it yields CATSDTGVRYGYTF.

V gene TRBV9 combines with J gene TRBJ1-3; the D is unclear. Trimming shortened V by 1 base and J by 2 bases, and 13 bases separated the two germline ends. CDR1 and CDR2 from the germline V gene are SGDLS and YYNGEE. The CDR3 length is 16 residues. CDR3 DNA: TGTGCCAGCAGCGTAAATCTCATGTTTCCTGGAAACACCATATATTTT. Amino acids: CASSVNLMFPGNTIYF.

This clone was seen a single time. The CDR3 sequence is CASSPITDTQYF. The CDR3 region has the DNA TGTGCCAGCAGTCCCATCACAGATACGCAGTATTTT. The chain employs TRBV7-9 and TRBJ2-3; D is unclear. V lost 6 bases and J 2 bases, leaving 6 bases between the germline ends. Germline V gene lookup returns CDR1 SEHNR and CDR2 FQNEAQ (reference sequence). CDR3 length equals 12 residues. The whole variable domain, filled in from reference TRBV7-9 and TRBJ2-3, reads DTGVSQNPRHKITKRGQNVTFRCDPISEHNRLYWYRQTLGQGPEFLTYFQNEAQLEKSRLLSDRFSAERPKGSFSTLEIQRTEQGDSAMYLCASSPITDTQYFGPGTRLTVL.

This clone was counted between two and nine times. The chain links TRBV14 to TRBJ2-7, with 7 bases identical to TRBD1. The CDR3 extends over 15 amino acids. Germline V gene data show CDR1 as SGHDN and CDR2 as FVKESK. V was pared by 1 base and J by 2 bases, with 5 bases of the junction left unmatched. CDR3: CASSQVGTAPYEQYF. The CDR3 DNA sequence: TGTGCCAGCAGCCAAGTAGGGACAGCTCCCTACGAGCAGTACTTC.

This clone was seen a few times. The genes are TRBV4-3 and TRBJ1-3; 8 nucleotides match TRBD1. The CDR3 runs 15 residues. CDR1 and CDR2 from the germline V gene are LGHNA and YSLEER. The V gene end was trimmed by 2 bases and the J gene end by 3 bases; junction bases not matched to a gene: 3. Here the CDR3 reads CASSQTGGYGNTIYF. CDR3 coding DNA: TGCGCCAGCAGCCAAACAGGGGGGTATGGAAACACCATATATTTT.

There are a few counts of this clone. The V and J genes are TRBV11-2 and TRBJ1-5; D call uncertain. Germline CDR1 is SGHAT and CDR2 is FQNNGV. V gave up 5 bases and J gave up 9 bases, with 11 bases separating them. CDR3 length: 12 residues. The DNA of the CDR3 is TGTGCCAGCAGCCCGGGGTGGGGGCCCCAGCATTTT. It is translated as CASSPGWGPQHF.

This clone was observed once. The rearrangement links TRBV7-9 to TRBJ1-2; weak D call: TRBD1 (6 bases). V gave up 5 bases and J gave up 7 bases, with 20 bases separating them. The CDR3 contains 15 residues. Germline loops: CDR1 SEHNR, CDR2 FQNEAQ (reference sequence). The CDR3 DNA follows: TGTGCCAGCAGCCCGACGGACAGAATTGACGGTGGCTACACCTTC. It encodes CASSPTDRIDGGYTF.

This rearrangement joins TRBV4-3 to TRBJ1-2; no clear D. CDR1 LGHNA and CDR2 YSLEER come from the germline V gene. Deletions cut 0 bases from V and 4 bases from J, with 9 bases between. This CDR3 is 14 amino acids long. The CDR3, as DNA: TGCGCCAGCAGCCAAGATCGGGAGGGCTATGGCTACACCTTC. Its protein product is CASSQDREGYGYTF.

The V call is TRBV18, the J call TRBJ1-2, with D unresolved. Trimming took off 0 bases at V and 4 bases at J, with 6 bases between the two ends. CDR1 is KGHSH, CDR2 LQKENI, per germline. The CDR3 runs 13 residues. The CDR3 loop is CASSPPDVYGYTF. CDR3 bases: TGTGCCAGCTCACCACCGGACGTCTATGGCTACACCTTC.

This clone was observed a single time. This rearrangement joins TRBV7-6 to TRBJ2-5, with a tentative D call TRBD2 (5 bases). Germline lookup yields CDR1 SGHVS and CDR2 FNYEAQ. V lost 2 bases and J 5 bases, leaving 18 bases between the germline ends. The CDR3 contains 16 residues. The CDR3 here is CASSLKGTSRWETQYF. The DNA of the CDR3 is TGTGCCAGCAGCTTAAAGGGCACTAGTAGGTGGGAGACCCAGTACTTC.

The chain employs TRBV5-1 and TRBJ2-1; D is tentatively TRBD1 or TRBD2 (6 bases each). This CDR3 is built from 14 residues. Trimming left V 4 bases short and J 5 bases short, with 13 bases between. Germline CDR1 SGHRS, CDR2 YFSETQ. The CDR3 DNA is TGCGCCAGCAGCGGGCGGGACACGAACAATGAGCAGTTCTTC. It is translated as CASSGRDTNNEQFF.

V usage is TRBV20-1 and J usage is TRBJ2-3, with D unclear. Trimming pared 3 bases from V and 2 bases from J, leaving 12 bases between. The CDR3 totals 14 residues. From germline, CDR1 is DFQATT and CDR2 SNEGSKA (reference sequence). CDR3 nucleotide sequence: TGCAGTGCTAGTTCTCCTAGGTACACAGATACGCAGTATTTT. Its protein product is CSASSPRYTDTQYF.

The V call is TRBV6-6, the J call TRBJ1-2, with 12 bases identical to TRBD1. Looked up from germline, CDR1 is MNHNY and CDR2 is SVGAGI (reference sequence). V lost 2 bases, J lost 8 bases, and 9 bases stayed unmatched. CDR3 length: 16 amino acids. CDR3 sequence: CASSYGTGGASRGYTF. The DNA of the CDR3 is TGTGCCAGCAGTTACGGGACAGGGGGCGCGTCTCGAGGCTACACCTTC.

The rearrangement joins TRBV6-5 to TRBJ1-3; 8 nucleotides match TRBD1. V lost 7 bases to trimming and J lost 4 bases; unmatched junction nucleotides: 9. The germline CDR1 and CDR2 sequences are MNHEY and SVGAGI. The CDR3 consists of 15 residues. The CDR3 reads CASTPGQAKGNTIYF. CDR3 bases: TGTGCCAGCACCCCGGGACAGGCGAAAGGAAACACCATATATTTT.

This chain uses TRBV7-9 with TRBJ1-2; D remains ambiguous. V lost 2 bases to trimming and J lost 1 base, with 8 bases between them. The CDR3 spans 14 residues. Germline V lookup: CDR1 SEHNR, CDR2 FQNEAQ (reference sequence). The CDR3 sequence is CASSLTPVNYGYTF. The CDR3 DNA follows: TGTGCCAGCAGCTTAACCCCGGTTAACTATGGCTACACCTTC.

The V call is TRBV19, the J call TRBJ1-6; the D is unclear. The V end lost 4 bases, the J end lost 7 bases, and 17 bases lay between the germline ends. The germline V gene encodes CDR1 LNHDA and CDR2 SQIVND (reference sequence). This CDR3 is built from 16 residues. The DNA of the CDR3 is TGTGCCAGTAGTACTCCGGGGATGGGTCCGAATTCACCCCTCCACTTT. Its translation: CASSTPGMGPNSPLHF.

This rearrangement joins TRBV15 to TRBJ1-4; D may be TRBD1 (5 bases). Trimming stripped 1 base from V and 8 bases from J, with 11 bases between. This CDR3 region has 14 residues. Germline V gene lookup returns CDR1 LNHNV and CDR2 YYDKDF (reference sequence). The CDR3 nucleotides are TGTGCCACCAGCAGAGGGGGCACGGGGGAAAAACTGTTTTTT. Amino acids: CATSRGGTGEKLFF.

V usage is TRBV30 and J usage is TRBJ1-1; D remains unclear. The CDR3 length is 12 residues. The V and J ends lost 4 bases and 6 bases respectively, with 12 bases between them. Per germline, CDR1 GTSNPN and CDR2 SVGIG (reference sequence). The CDR3 sequence is CAWIGFTPEAFF. As DNA, the CDR3 is TGTGCCTGGATCGGCTTCACTCCTGAAGCTTTCTTT. Full variable domain (outside the CDR3, taken from reference TRBV30 and TRBJ1-1): SQTIHQWPATLVQPVGSPLSLECTVEGTSNPNLYWYRQAAGRGLQLLFYSVGIGQISSEVPQNLSASRPQDRQFILSSKKLLLSDSGFYLCAWIGFTPEAFFGQGTRLTVV.

This chain connects TRBV15 to TRBJ2-6, with a tentative D call TRBD1 (5 bases). V was pared by 8 bases and J by 4 bases, with 15 bases between. The germline V gene has CDR1 LNHNV and CDR2 YYDKDF (reference sequence). This CDR3 contains 15 residues. CDR3 sequence reads: CATLAGGAGANVLTF. Here the CDR3 DNA reads TGTGCCACCTTAGCTGGTGGGGCCGGGGCCAACGTCCTGACTTTC.

The rearrangement joins TRBV6-5 to TRBJ2-7; 11 bases agree with TRBD2. CDR3 length equals 13 residues. J lost 4 bases, V lost 4 bases, and 0 bases had no gene match. In germline, CDR1 is MNHEY, CDR2 SVGAGI. The CDR3 DNA is TGTGCCAGCAGTTGGACTAGCGGGTACGAGCAGTACTTC. Protein product: CASSWTSGYEQYF.

This chain connects TRBV7-2 to TRBJ2-7, with 7 bases matching TRBD2. V trimming: 5 bases; J trimming: 3 bases; junction bases outside the gene matches: 10. Germline V gives CDR1 SGHTA, CDR2 FQGNSA. CDR3 length: 15 residues. The chain's CDR3 is CASSQTSLGGYEQYF. The CDR3 nucleotides are TGTGCCAGCAGCCAGACTAGCTTGGGGGGCTACGAGCAGTACTTC.

This clone was recorded a few times. The gene calls are TRBV7-6 and TRBJ2-3; tentatively, D is TRBD2 (6 bases). CDR1 is SGHVS, CDR2 FNYEAQ, per germline. V shed 5 bases and J shed 0 bases, with 15 bases lying between them. This CDR3 comprises 16 residues. The CDR3 DNA reads TGTGCCAGCAGCGACCCGGGACTGGAGAGCACAGATACGCAGTATTTT. Translating it yields CASSDPGLESTDTQYF. Looking up the rest from reference TRBV7-6 and TRBJ2-3 gives the full variable domain: GAGVSQSPRYKVTKRGQDVALRCDPISGHVSLYWYRQALGQGPEFLTYFNYEAQQDKSGLPNDRFSAERPEGSISTLTIQRTEQRDSAMYRCASSDPGLESTDTQYFGPGTRLTVL.

This sequence joins TRBV12-3 or TRBV12-4 and TRBJ2-7; the D is unclear. The CDR3 consists of 13 residues. Trimming took off 0 bases at V and 3 bases at J, with 6 bases between the two ends. The CDR3 loop reads CASSLAGYYEQYF. CDR3 sequence (DNA): TGTGCCAGCAGTTTAGCAGGTTACTACGAGCAGTACTTC.

The chain recombines TRBV29-1 with TRBJ2-7; no clear D gene. The CDR3 is 14 amino acids. The ends were cut back, 7 bases at V and 2 bases at J, with 18 bases in the middle. Germline CDR1 reads SQVTM; CDR2 reads ANQGSEA. The CDR3 loop reads CSARISNNPYEQYF. CDR3 bases: TGCAGCGCACGTATCTCTAACAATCCCTACGAGCAGTACTTC.

The chain is built from TRBV2 and TRBJ2-1, with D perhaps assigned TRBD1 or TRBD2 (5 bases each). The CDR3 totals 14 residues. Germline V CDR1 and CDR2: SNHLY, FYNNEI. The V end lost 8 bases, the J end lost 8 bases, and 19 bases lay between the germline ends. The CDR3 sequence: CASLQMRGEDEQFF. The DNA of the CDR3 is TGTGCCAGCCTCCAGATGAGGGGCGAAGATGAGCAGTTCTTC.

The chain couples TRBV19 to TRBJ2-7; D possibly corresponds to TRBD1 (5 bases). The CDR3 length is 17 residues. CDR1 LNHDA and CDR2 SQIVND come from the germline V gene (reference sequence). Deletions cut 5 bases from V and 0 bases from J, with 20 bases between. This CDR3 reads CASSVSRTPTFSYEQYF. The CDR3 DNA reads TGTGCCAGTAGTGTATCCCGGACACCCACTTTCTCCTACGAGCAGTACTTC.

CDR3 sequence (DNA): TGTGCCAGCAGGGGAGTCAGCGGAAGCTCCTACAATGAGCAGTTCTTC. Protein sequence: CASRGVSGSSYNEQFF. The chain recombines TRBV27 with TRBJ2-1; a weak D match, TRBD2 (5 bases). V gave up 6 bases and J gave up 0 bases, with 15 bases separating them. The CDR3 length is 16 residues. Germline CDR1 and CDR2: MNHEY and SMNVEV (reference sequence).

V and J are TRBV10-2 and TRBJ2-5; 12 nucleotides line up with TRBD2. Germline V CDR1 and CDR2: WSHSY, SAAADI. This CDR3 has 18 residues. With 3 bases clipped from V and 2 bases from J, the junction kept 10 bases outside the gene matches. CDR3 amino acids: CASSDLLTSGSLQETQYF. CDR3 sequence (DNA): TGCGCCAGCAGTGACCTTCTGACTAGCGGGAGTTTACAAGAGACCCAGTACTTC.